One sample yielded the 7 T cell receptor beta chains listed below, sequenced in a study of T cell repertoires in cytomegalovirus infection. Each CDR3 protein gets one entry after TCRdb re-called the reads with MiXCR. This sample has hundreds of thousands of distinct CDR3 sequences, with about 20% found just once. Specimen: CD8+ T cells from PBMCs. The receptors were sampled from a human donor in good health (CMV status not recorded). Some clones in this sample may be carry-over from other donors' samples.

This clonotype came up a few times. The chain carries TRBV20-1 and TRBJ2-1, with D possibly matching TRBD2 (5 bases). Germline CDR1 DFQATT, CDR2 SNEGSKA (reference sequence). The CDR3 totals 14 residues. The germline V and J ends were trimmed by 6 bases and 5 bases, with 17 bases remaining between them. The CDR3 loop reads CSAEIPGSDNEQFF. In DNA, the CDR3 is TGCAGTGCCGAGATACCAGGTAGCGACAATGAGCAGTTCTTC.

This clonotype has a handful of counts. The rearrangement uses TRBV4-1 and TRBJ2-3, with 11 bases matching TRBD2. Germline V gene lookup returns CDR1 MGHRA and CDR2 YSYEKL. This CDR3 contains 15 residues. V gave up 2 bases and J gave up 4 bases; unmatched junction bases: 2. The CDR3 nucleotides read TGCGCCAGCAGCCAAACTAGCGGGGGCGCAGATACGCAGTATTTT. It encodes CASSQTSGGADTQYF.

The chain is built from TRBV11-2 and TRBJ2-3, with no clear D. Germline CDR1 SGHAT, CDR2 FQNNGV. Between the trimmed V and J ends, which lost 5 bases and 5 bases, there was a span of 5 bases. CDR3 size: 11 residues. CDR3 sequence: CASSQEDTQYF. The DNA for the CDR3 is TGTGCCAGCAGCCAAGAAGATACGCAGTATTTT.

This clonotype came up a few times. The V gene is TRBV4-1, the J gene TRBJ1-1, with TRBD1 matching over 7 bases. The V gene's germline CDR1 is MGHRA and CDR2 YSYEKL. The junction had 6 bases not matched to a gene; V was cut back by 0 bases and J by 5 bases. This CDR3 contains 15 residues. The CDR3 nucleotides are TGCGCCAGCAGCCAAGAAGGGGGCGAGGTGACTGAAGCTTTCTTT. This translates into CASSQEGGEVTEAFF.

This clonotype has a handful of counts. The rearrangement links TRBV7-9 to TRBJ1-5, with D unclear. Germline V gives CDR1 SEHNR, CDR2 FQNEAQ (reference sequence). With 7 bases removed from V and 9 bases from J, the gap between germline ends came to 7 bases. The CDR3 covers 10 residues. This CDR3 reads CASNPRPQHF. The CDR3 bases are TGTGCCAGCAACCCCCGGCCCCAGCATTTT.

The gene calls are TRBV20-1 and TRBJ1-2; 7 bases agree with TRBD1. J was trimmed by 5 bases and V by 7 bases; bases with no gene match: 13. The germline CDR1 and CDR2 sequences are DFQATT and SNEGSKA (reference sequence). This CDR3 contains 14 residues. DNA for the CDR3: TGCAGTGGCCCACCCTCCGGGACAGCTTATGGCTACACCTTC. Its translation: CSGPPSGTAYGYTF.

The rearrangement links TRBV7-9 to TRBJ2-7, with 7 bases aligning to TRBD1. Germline V CDR1 and CDR2: SEHNR, FQNEAQ (reference sequence). V dropped 5 bases and J dropped 3; count of bases not matched to a gene: 4. This CDR3 is built from 13 residues. The CDR3 is CASSEGQNYEQYF. Here the CDR3 DNA reads TGTGCCAGCAGCGAGGGACAGAACTACGAGCAGTACTTC.